This T cell receptor (beta chain) is drawn from a study of control samples from healthy donors and cancer patients. The CDR3 is 12 residues long. Per germline, CDR1 SGHAT and CDR2 FQNNGV. Trimming shortened V by 3 bases and J by 9 bases, and 9 bases separated the two germline ends. Produced via immunoSEQ multiplex PCR; TCRdb's table is partial and in-frame only. The sample yields some 150,000 clones, approximately 94% seen once. The chain has TRBV11-2 and TRBJ2-1, with D tentatively TRBD1 or TRBD2 (5 bases each). Sequenced: PBMCs. The TCR was taken from a man aged 60 to 69 with colorectal cancer. The DNA of the CDR3 is TGTGCCAGCAGCTTCGGGACGGCTGAGCAGTTCTTC. This sequence encodes CASSFGTAEQFF.